This entry features one TCR beta chain sequence. What it recognizes is unknown. PCR was performed using 60 Vbeta and 13 Jbeta primers. Generated by immunoSEQ multiplex PCR, the TCRdb table keeps only in-frame clones and is missing some. The sample comprises some 240,000 clones, around nine tenths of which are singletons, and around 1.7% rests with the top ten. These data are taken from a study of cytomegalovirus exposure and HLA in healthy donors. General observations from the study: Exclusion applied to some V segments, including TRBV6-2 and TRBV6-3, as they were indistinguishable. Later on, an analysis found that several of the most significant clusters appeared to be linked to common viral pathogens, which included parvovirus B19. Only CMV serostatus was available as immune exposure information. It was about 150 TCR beta chains that were listed as cytomegalovirus-associated.

V lost 0 bases and J lost 2; bases outside the gene matches: 7. CDR3 length equals 16 residues. CDR1 and CDR2 from the germline V gene are GTSNPN and SVGIG (reference sequence). The chain carries TRBV30 and TRBJ1-3; 7 nucleotides line up with TRBD1. Sequencing was done on a sample of PBMCs. This clonotype originated in a girl aged 2-9 years in good health and CMV-seronegative. CDR3 sequence: CAWSVRSRGTGNTIYF. Written as DNA, the CDR3 is TGTGCCTGGAGTGTAAGGAGCAGGGGGACTGGAAACACCATATATTTT.